The T cell receptor (beta chain) described here comes from a study of T cells in Graves' hyperthyroidism and ophthalmopathy. Study-level results: Most expanded thyroid clonotypes above 0.001 also appeared in blood.

Disease duration under 2 months; hyperthyroidism patients were aged 18 to 65. Out of around 10 ml of fresh peripheral blood came the PBMCs. Template material for amplifying TCR beta CDR3 regions consisted of RNA transcripts. HTBI primers were used for first-round RT-PCR of the TCR CDR3. In TCRdb, the multiplex PCR reads were re-called with MiXCR into one record per CDR3 protein. The sample holds about 400,000 distinct CDR3 sequences, 15% seen once. This clonotype appeared many times. Its antigen remains unknown. Sequencing was done on a sample of blood. The sequence was obtained from a woman aged 25 to 39 with Graves' hyperthyroidism.

The CDR3 DNA reads as TGCAGTGCTAGAGATAACGCGGGAGGAGGGTACGAGCAGTACTTC. Translation: CSARDNAGGGYEQYF. The chain joins TRBV20-1 to TRBJ2-7, with 8 bases fitting TRBD2. CDR1 is DFQATT, CDR2 SNEGSKA, per germline (reference sequence). The CDR3 spans 15 residues. V gave up 0 bases and J gave up 4 bases; unmatched junction bases: 8.